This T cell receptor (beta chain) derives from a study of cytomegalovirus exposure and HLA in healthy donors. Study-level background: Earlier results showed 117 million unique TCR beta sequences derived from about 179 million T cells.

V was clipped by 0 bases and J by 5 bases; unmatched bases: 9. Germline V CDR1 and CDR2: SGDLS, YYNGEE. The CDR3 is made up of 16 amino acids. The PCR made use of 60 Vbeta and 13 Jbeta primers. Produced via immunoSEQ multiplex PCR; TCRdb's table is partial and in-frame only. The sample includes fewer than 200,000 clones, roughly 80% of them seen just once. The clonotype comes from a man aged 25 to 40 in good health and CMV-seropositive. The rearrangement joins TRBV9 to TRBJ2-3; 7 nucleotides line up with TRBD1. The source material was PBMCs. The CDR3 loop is CASSVVGQGERDTQYF. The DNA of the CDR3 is TGTGCCAGCAGCGTAGTAGGGCAGGGGGAACGAGATACGCAGTATTTT.